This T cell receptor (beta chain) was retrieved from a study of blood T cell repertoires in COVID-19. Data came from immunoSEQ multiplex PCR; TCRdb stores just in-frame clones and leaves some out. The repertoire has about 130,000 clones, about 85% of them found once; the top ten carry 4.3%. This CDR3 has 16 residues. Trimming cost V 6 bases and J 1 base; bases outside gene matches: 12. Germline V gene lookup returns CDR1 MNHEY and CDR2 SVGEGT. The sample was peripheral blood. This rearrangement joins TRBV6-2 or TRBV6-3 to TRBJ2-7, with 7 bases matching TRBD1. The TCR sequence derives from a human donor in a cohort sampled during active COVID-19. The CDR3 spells CASSPGQPFLSYEQYF. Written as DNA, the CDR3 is TGTGCCAGCAGCCCGGGACAGCCGTTTTTATCCTACGAGCAGTACTTC.